The 8 T cell receptor beta chains given below trace back to one sample, sequenced in a study of blood T cell repertoires in COVID-19. The protocol was immunoSEQ multiplex PCR, while the TCRdb copy is restricted to in-frame clones and leaves out a portion. The data contain some 150,000 clones, about 77% of them singletons. The material sequenced was peripheral blood. The receptors here all came from a woman aged 45-60 years with active or convalescent COVID-19.

The rearrangement joins TRBV19 to TRBJ2-1, with 7 bases that match TRBD2. This CDR3 region has 13 residues. Germline CDR1 reads LNHDA; CDR2 reads SQIVND (reference sequence). V shed 4 bases and J 6 bases; nucleotides not matched to a gene: 3. CDR3 DNA sequence: TGTGCCAGTAGTAGGACTAGAAGCAATGAGCAGTTCTTC. It yields the protein CASSRTRSNEQFF.

V is TRBV19 and J is TRBJ2-7; 7 nucleotides line up with TRBD2. Looked up from germline, CDR1 is LNHDA and CDR2 is SQIVND (reference sequence). The CDR3 covers 13 residues. V shed 4 bases, J shed 5 bases, and the junction held 5 bases outside the gene matches. The CDR3 is CASSKTGGDEQYF. CDR3 sequence (DNA): TGTGCCAGTAGTAAGACTGGGGGGGACGAGCAGTACTTC.

The chain uses TRBV7-2 and TRBJ2-1, with 7 bases identical to TRBD2. Germline values: CDR1 SGHTA, CDR2 FQGNSA. Trimming at V came to 0 bases and at J to 7 bases, leaving 6 bases not matched to a gene. The CDR3 loop spans 15 amino acids. The CDR3 DNA is TGTGCCAGCAGCTTAGCCGACTGGGGGGGAAATGAGCAGTTCTTC. This gives the protein CASSLADWGGNEQFF.

This rearrangement joins TRBV5-5 to TRBJ2-5; TRBD1 might be the D (6 bases). Between the trimmed V and J ends, which lost 4 bases and 5 bases, there was a span of 15 bases. The germline V gene has CDR1 SGHKS and CDR2 YYEKEE (reference sequence). The length of the CDR3 is 14 residues. In nucleotides, the CDR3 is TGTGCCAGCAGCAAGAACAGGGTGGGGGAGACCCAGTACTTC. Translating it yields CASSKNRVGETQYF.

This chain connects TRBV6-2 or TRBV6-3 to TRBJ2-2; 7 bases align to TRBD1. The germline gives CDR1 MNHEY, CDR2 SVGEGT. CDR3 length: 15 amino acids. V shed 5 bases, J shed 3 bases, and the junction held 6 bases outside the gene matches. CDR3 sequence reads: CASSSTGTDTGELFF. CDR3 sequence (DNA): TGTGCCAGCAGTAGTACCGGGACAGACACCGGGGAGCTGTTTTTT.

The chain links TRBV5-1 to TRBJ2-2; weak D call: TRBD1 (6 bases). The germline CDR1 and CDR2 sequences are SGHRS and YFSETQ. The CDR3 is 17 amino acids. Trimming removed 0 bases at V and 3 bases at J, with 15 bases between. CDR3 loop: CASSLGKGGLHTGELFF. The CDR3 DNA reads as TGCGCCAGCAGCTTGGGTAAAGGGGGATTGCACACCGGGGAGCTGTTTTTT.

This clone was counted between two and nine times. V is TRBV2 and J is TRBJ1-5, with 8 bases matching TRBD1. This CDR3 has 15 amino acids. The germline V gene encodes CDR1 SNHLY and CDR2 FYNNEI. Unmatched junction bases numbered 7, after V lost 6 bases and J lost 3 bases. The CDR3 sequence is CASRIRQGTNQPQHF. CDR3 sequence (DNA): TGTGCCAGCAGGATCCGACAGGGGACCAATCAGCCCCAGCATTTT.

This clone was seen once. The gene calls are TRBV7-8 and TRBJ1-6; perhaps TRBD1 as D (6 bases). Germline V gene lookup returns CDR1 SGHVS and CDR2 FQNEAQ. This CDR3 contains 15 residues. Deletions cut 1 base from V and 7 bases from J, with 11 bases between. The CDR3 DNA follows: TGTGCCAGCAGCTTAGTATGGACAGAAAATTCACCCCTCCACTTT. Its protein is CASSLVWTENSPLHF.